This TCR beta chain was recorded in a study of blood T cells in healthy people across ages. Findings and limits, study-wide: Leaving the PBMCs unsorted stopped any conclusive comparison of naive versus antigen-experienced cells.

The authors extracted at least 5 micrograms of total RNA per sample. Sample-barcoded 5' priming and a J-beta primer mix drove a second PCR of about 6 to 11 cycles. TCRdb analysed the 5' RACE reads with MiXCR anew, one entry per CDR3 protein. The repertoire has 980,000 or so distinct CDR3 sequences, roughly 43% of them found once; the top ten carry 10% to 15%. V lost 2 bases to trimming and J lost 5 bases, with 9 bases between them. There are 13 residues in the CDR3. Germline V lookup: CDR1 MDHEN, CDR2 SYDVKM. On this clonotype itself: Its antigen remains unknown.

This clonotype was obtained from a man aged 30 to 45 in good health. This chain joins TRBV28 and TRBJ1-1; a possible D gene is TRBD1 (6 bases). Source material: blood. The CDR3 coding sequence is TGTGCCAGCAGTTTAACAGGGTTAACTGAAGCTTTCTTT. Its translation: CASSLTGLTEAFF.